The rows below give T cell receptor beta chains drawn from one sample of a study of blood T cell repertoires in COVID-19. Sequencing was performed with immunoSEQ multiplex PCR; in TCRdb, only in-frame clones are kept and a portion is missing. The sample has roughly 430,000 clones, 70% to 90% seen once. The source material was PBMCs or T cells enriched from blood (not recorded which). These receptors came from a woman aged 18-29 years who had been exposed to COVID-19. Both conserved end residues are part of each CDR3. The order of the fields is CDR3 length, D gene, V gene, J gene, clone size, CDR3 protein, CDR3 DNA. D genes are given only for firm matches. Part of the rows lack a size; the others show once, few, many or a class for expanded clones.

16	TRBD1	TRBV6-1	TRBJ1-1	-	CASSASRDSMNTEAFF	TGTGCCAGCAGTGCCTCTAGGGACAGCATGAACACTGAAGCTTTCTTT
15	-	TRBV7-9	TRBJ2-5	-	CASSSRQALQETQYF	TGTGCCAGCAGCTCGAGACAGGCCCTACAAGAGACCCAGTACTTC
16	TRBD1	TRBV5-4	TRBJ1-1	-	CASALGRGLPNTEAFF	TGTGCCAGCGCCTTAGGTAGGGGGCTTCCGAACACTGAAGCTTTCTTT
16	-	TRBV19	TRBJ1-1	-	CASSSGGAGMNTEAFF	TGTGCCAGTTCCAGCGGGGGCGCGGGAATGAACACTGAAGCTTTCTTT
16	-	TRBV7-8	TRBJ2-1	-	CASSPHPRRNTNEQFF	TGTGCCAGCAGCCCCCACCCTCGGAGGAATACGAATGAGCAGTTCTTC
13	-	TRBV28	TRBJ1-2	-	CASSVPGEYGYTF	TGTGCCAGCAGTGTACCGGGGGAGTATGGCTACACCTTC
15	TRBD2	TRBV13	TRBJ2-3	-	CASSLGFTSGYTQYF	TGTGCCAGCAGCTTAGGTTTTACTAGCGGCTATACGCAGTATTTT
19	-	TRBV10-2	TRBJ1-6	-	CASSDERQGPSSYNSPLHF	TGCGCCAGCAGTGATGAGCGGCAGGGGCCGAGCTCCTATAATTCACCCCTCCACTTT
16	-	TRBV7-3	TRBJ1-3	-	CASSLSPVSSGNTIYF	TGTGCCAGCAGCTTATCCCCCGTCAGCTCTGGAAACACCATATATTTT
14	-	TRBV6-5	TRBJ2-4	-	CASRDGSTKNIQYF	TGTGCCAGCAGGGACGGGAGTACCAAAAACATTCAGTACTTC
15	-	TRBV29-1	TRBJ1-1	-	CSVEAAGQKNTEAFF	TGCAGCGTTGAAGCGGCCGGACAGAAGAACACTGAAGCTTTCTTT
17	TRBD1	TRBV18	TRBJ1-1	-	CASSPQGQGLGNTEAFF	TGTGCCAGCTCACCACAAGGACAGGGATTGGGGAACACTGAAGCTTTCTTT
14	-	TRBV2	TRBJ1-1	-	CASSLQVQNTEAFF	TGTGCCAGCAGTCTCCAGGTACAGAACACTGAAGCTTTCTTT
13	TRBD1	TRBV27	TRBJ1-1	-	CASDQQGLPEAFF	TGTGCCAGTGATCAACAGGGGCTCCCCGAAGCTTTCTTT
14	-	TRBV7-3	TRBJ1-1	-	CASSSSPADTEAFF	TGTGCCAGCAGCTCGTCCCCTGCGGACACTGAAGCTTTCTTT
16	TRBD1	TRBV18	TRBJ2-5	-	CASSPPGQGAGETQYF	TGTGCCAGCTCACCGCCGGGACAGGGGGCAGGAGAGACCCAGTACTTC
11	-	TRBV19	TRBJ2-1	-	CAGTEGNEQFF	TGTGCCGGAACCGAGGGCAATGAGCAGTTCTTC
17	-	TRBV25-1	TRBJ2-5	once	CASSEIAGNSGWETQYF	TGTGCCAGCAGTGAAATCGCCGGGAACTCCGGTTGGGAGACCCAGTACTTC
19	TRBD2	TRBV7-3	TRBJ2-1	-	CASSLIPGDIAGAYNEQFF	TGTGCCAGCAGCCTAATTCCCGGGGATATAGCGGGCGCCTACAATGAGCAGTTCTTC
14	TRBD2	TRBV28	TRBJ2-7	once	CASSFGTRTYEQYF	TGTGCCAGCAGTTTCGGGACTAGAACTTACGAGCAGTACTTC
17	-	TRBV4-1	TRBJ1-3	-	CASSQGGGARSGNTIYF	TGCGCCAGCAGCCAAGGTGGAGGGGCCCGCTCTGGAAACACCATATATTTT
14	-	TRBV9	TRBJ2-3	-	CATEMEDSTDTQYF	TGTGCCACCGAGATGGAGGACTCAACAGATACGCAGTATTTT
17	TRBD2	TRBV5-1	TRBJ2-5	-	CARTTSGDPNQQETQYF	TGCGCCAGGACCACTAGCGGGGATCCCAATCAGCAAGAGACCCAGTACTTC
13	-	TRBV7-9	TRBJ1-1	-	CASSLVGDTEAFF	TGTGCCAGCAGCTTAGTAGGGGACACTGAAGCTTTCTTT
15	TRBD2	TRBV5-4	TRBJ2-2	-	CASSDPGLATGELFF	TGTGCCAGCAGCGACCCGGGACTAGCGACCGGGGAGCTGTTTTTT
12	TRBD1	TRBV5-1	TRBJ2-1	-	CASRGTGGEQFF	TGCGCCAGCAGAGGGACAGGCGGAGAGCAGTTCTTC
16	-	TRBV24-1	TRBJ2-7	-	CATSDLDRPDGNEQYF	TGTGCCACCAGTGATTTAGACAGACCCGACGGAAACGAGCAGTACTTC
14	-	TRBV7-9	TRBJ1-3	-	CASSSGASGNTIYF	TGTGCCAGCAGCTCAGGGGCTTCTGGAAACACCATATATTTT
15	-	TRBV18	TRBJ1-2	-	CASSPGAESNYGYTF	TGTGCCAGCTCACCAGGGGCAGAATCAAACTATGGCTACACCTTC
15	-	TRBV7-8	TRBJ1-2	-	CASSFLGQGIYGYTF	TGTGCCAGCAGCTTCCTGGGGCAGGGGATCTATGGCTACACCTTC
18	-	TRBV27	TRBJ2-1	few	CASSHDPEFRGGYNEQFF	TGTGCCAGCAGTCACGATCCGGAGTTTCGGGGTGGGTACAATGAGCAGTTCTTC
17	TRBD2	TRBV5-4	TRBJ2-1	-	CASSLGASGGAWNEQFF	TGCGCCAGCAGCTTGGGGGCTAGCGGGGGGGCGTGGAATGAGCAGTTCTTC
12	-	TRBV11-3	TRBJ2-1	-	CASSLTMDEQFF	TGTGCCAGCAGCCTGACTATGGATGAGCAGTTCTTC
15	TRBD1	TRBV19	TRBJ1-2	-	CASRASRGQGYGYTF	TGTGCCAGTAGAGCGAGCCGGGGACAGGGTTATGGCTACACCTTC
13	TRBD1	TRBV3-1/TRBV3-2	TRBJ2-7	-	CASPWTGSLEQYF	TGTGCCAGCCCCTGGACAGGGTCCCTCGAGCAGTACTTC
14	-	TRBV6-2/TRBV6-3	TRBJ2-7	-	CASSPQTVSYEQYF	TGTGCCAGCAGCCCCCAGACAGTATCCTACGAGCAGTACTTC
14	-	TRBV28	TRBJ1-4	-	CASSLKEAVGKLFF	TGTGCCAGCAGTTTAAAAGAGGCAGTCGGGAAACTGTTTTTT
15	-	TRBV7-3	TRBJ2-3	-	CASSFGSGNTDTQYF	TGTGCCAGCAGCTTTGGGTCGGGGAACACAGATACGCAGTATTTT
15	TRBD2	TRBV29-1	TRBJ2-7	-	CSVEGASGAYYEQYF	TGCAGCGTTGAAGGGGCTAGCGGGGCCTACTACGAGCAGTACTTC
11	-	TRBV7-2	TRBJ1-6	-	CASSLGDPLHF	TGTGCCAGCAGCTTGGGAGACCCCCTCCACTTT
13	TRBD1	TRBV2	TRBJ2-7	-	CASRTGVPYEQYF	TGTGCCAGCAGAACAGGGGTTCCCTACGAGCAGTACTTC
16	TRBD1	TRBV28	TRBJ1-1	few	CASSLPDRGRRTEAFF	TGTGCCAGCAGTTTACCCGACAGGGGGAGACGGACTGAAGCTTTCTTT
15	TRBD1	TRBV11-2	TRBJ1-1	-	CASSLVGQANTEAFF	TGTGCCAGCAGCTTAGTTGGACAGGCGAACACTGAAGCTTTCTTT
21	TRBD2	TRBV2	TRBJ2-3	-	CASSESPPSAGGPPSTDTQYF	TGTGCCAGCAGTGAATCCCCCCCCTCAGCGGGAGGGCCTCCTAGCACAGATACGCAGTATTTT
16	-	TRBV28	TRBJ2-1	once	CASSLATGFAYNEQFF	TGTGCCAGCAGCCTAGCAACAGGGTTCGCCTACAATGAGCAGTTCTTC
11	-	TRBV19	TRBJ1-4	once	CASSPPGTPLF	TGTGCCAGTAGTCCCCCCGGGACACCTCTTTTT
12	-	TRBV3-1/TRBV3-2	TRBJ1-5	-	CASSQSQQPQHF	TGTGCCAGCAGCCAAAGTCAGCAGCCCCAGCATTTT
15	TRBD1	TRBV4-2	TRBJ1-6	-	CASSQAQGAGSPLHF	TGTGCCAGCAGCCAAGCGCAGGGGGCGGGATCACCCCTCCACTTT
15	-	TRBV11-3	TRBJ2-1	-	CASSSETGTGDEQFF	TGTGCCAGCAGCTCAGAGACAGGGACGGGGGATGAGCAGTTCTTC
16	-	TRBV2	TRBJ1-5	-	CASREGGARDNQPQHF	TGTGCCAGCAGGGAAGGAGGAGCCCGAGACAATCAGCCCCAGCATTTT
14	-	TRBV25-1	TRBJ2-5	-	CASSQSPGKETQYF	TGTGCCAGCAGCCAAAGCCCAGGGAAAGAGACCCAGTACTTC
12	TRBD2	TRBV28	TRBJ2-1	-	CASAPVGGRVFF	TGTGCCAGTGCCCCGGTGGGCGGGAGGGTGTTCTTC
15	TRBD2	TRBV7-6	TRBJ2-7	-	CASSSTSGSIYEQYF	TGTGCCAGCAGCTCTACTAGCGGGAGTATCTACGAGCAGTACTTC